Below are 20 T cell receptor beta chains sequenced from a single sample in a study of a mutant IDH1 vaccine in newly diagnosed glioma. Assay used: immunoSEQ multiplex PCR; TCRdb lists only in-frame clones, some missing. This repertoire shows tens of thousands of clones, over 70% found once; its top ten account for around 5%. Time point meaning: week 47, end of study. A single vaccine dose contained 300 ug of mutant IDH1 20-mer peptide, and topical imiquimod was used with it. For these TCRs, the target antigens are not known. Sequencing used PBMCs, obtained from a glioma patient whose treatment included an IDH1 peptide vaccine. These receptors originate from a man in his fifties with glioma.

V usage is TRBV7-8 and J usage is TRBJ1-1; D not resolved. The V end lost 6 bases, the J end lost 0 bases, and 11 bases lay between the germline ends. This CDR3 contains 14 residues. Germline CDR1 and CDR2: SGHVS and FQNEAQ. In DNA, the CDR3 is TGTGCCAGCAGACCGAGCACTATGAACACTGAAGCTTTCTTT. Translation: CASRPSTMNTEAFF.

This clone has only one observation. CDR3 sequence (DNA): TGTGCCAGCAGCTTGGAGGAGTTATACAATGAGCAGTTCTTC. It codes for CASSLEELYNEQFF. The rearrangement links TRBV5-4 to TRBJ2-1; D remains unclear. V gave up 0 bases and J gave up 4 bases, with 8 bases separating them. Germline CDR1 reads SGHNT; CDR2 reads YYREEE (reference sequence). The CDR3 totals 14 residues.

The chain has TRBV19 and TRBJ1-4, with TRBD1 identical over 8 bases. The germline CDR1 and CDR2 sequences are LNHDA and SQIVND (reference sequence). The CDR3 contains 13 residues. Trimming cost V 10 bases and J 5 bases; bases outside gene matches: 6. CDR3 region: CATRGQENEKLFF. CDR3 DNA sequence: TGTGCCACTAGGGGACAGGAGAATGAAAAACTGTTTTTT. The entire variable domain, with the rest obtained from reference TRBV19 and TRBJ1-4, is as follows: DGGITQSPKYLFRKEGQNVTLSCEQNLNHDAMYWYRQDPGQGLRLIYYSQIVNDFQKGDIAEGYSVSREKKESFPLTVTSAQKNPTAFYLCATRGQENEKLFFGSGTQLSVL.

The J gene is TRBJ2-7, the V gene TRBV5-6; D is possibly TRBD1 or TRBD2 (5 bases each). V lost 4 bases, J lost 0 bases, and 11 bases lay in between. The CDR3 length is 14 residues. Germline values: CDR1 SGHDT, CDR2 YYEEEE. CDR3 coding DNA: TGTGCCAGCAGCCCCGGGGCTAGCTCCTACGAGCAGTACTTC. Amino acids: CASSPGASSYEQYF.

The rearrangement uses TRBV29-1 and TRBJ2-7; D gene ambiguous. This CDR3 spans 12 amino acids. Germline lookup yields CDR1 SQVTM and CDR2 ANQGSEA. The V end was cut by 4 bases, the J end by 2 bases, with 9 bases between. CDR3 in amino acids: CSVAKTPYEQYF. CDR3 sequence (DNA): TGCAGCGTTGCCAAAACCCCCTACGAGCAGTACTTC.

This chain connects TRBV19 to TRBJ2-6, with 9 positions matching TRBD1. This CDR3 is built from 17 residues. CDR1 LNHDA and CDR2 SQIVND come from the germline V gene (reference sequence). V gave up 3 bases and J gave up 0 bases; unmatched junction bases: 3. The CDR3 loop is CASSMGQGRSGANVLTF. In DNA form, the CDR3 reads TGTGCCAGTAGTATGGGACAGGGCCGCTCTGGGGCCAACGTCCTGACTTTC.

The rearrangement links TRBV27 to TRBJ1-5; D is perhaps TRBD1 (5 bases). V lost 5 bases and J 0 bases, leaving 11 bases between the germline ends. The CDR3 loop spans 15 amino acids. Germline V lookup: CDR1 MNHEY, CDR2 SMNVEV (reference sequence). CDR3 residues: CASSDVGHSNQPQHF. CDR3 in DNA: TGTGCCAGCAGTGATGTGGGGCATAGCAATCAGCCCCAGCATTTT.

This clone has only one observation. The V and J genes are TRBV5-1 and TRBJ1-2; TRBD1 is a possible D gene (5 bases). The CDR3 runs to 12 residues. Trimming pared 4 bases from V and 4 bases from J, leaving 8 bases between. The germline gives CDR1 SGHRS, CDR2 YFSETQ. The DNA of the CDR3 is TGCGCCAGCAGCCCCGGGGGCTATGGCTACACCTTC. Its protein product is CASSPGGYGYTF.

The J gene is TRBJ1-6, the V gene TRBV5-4; D might be TRBD1 (5 bases). Trimming took 2 bases from V and 7 from J, leaving 10 bases between them. Germline CDR1 and CDR2: SGHNT and YYREEE (reference sequence). The CDR3 contains 14 residues. The CDR3 nucleotides are TGTGCCAGCAGCTTCGGGGGGGAGAATTCACCCCTCCACTTT. As protein: CASSFGGENSPLHF.

The V gene is TRBV4-2, the J gene TRBJ2-5; D not resolved. This CDR3 comprises 14 residues. Germline assignment: CDR1 LGHNA and CDR2 YNFKEQ. V was cut by 2 bases and J by 4 bases, with 11 bases left in between. DNA of the CDR3: TGTGCCAGCAGCCAAAGACTCGGATCAGAGACCCAGTACTTC. Its translation is CASSQRLGSETQYF.

The genes are TRBV7-6 and TRBJ2-7, with a tentative D call TRBD1 (6 bases). Trimming shortened V by 4 bases and J by 2 bases, and 12 bases separated the two germline ends. The CDR3 has 14 amino acids. Germline V gene sequence: CDR1 SGHVS, CDR2 FNYEAQ. CDR3 DNA: TGTGCCAGCAGCTCCTCGGGACAAACCTACGAGCAGTACTTC. It specifies CASSSSGQTYEQYF.

The chain couples TRBV4-1 to TRBJ2-7, with unresolved D. V was clipped by 1 base and J by 2 bases, with 21 bases between them. Germline V gene lookup returns CDR1 MGHRA and CDR2 YSYEKL. The CDR3 is 18 residues long. CDR3 region: CASSQGVYTVNPTYEQYF. In nucleotides, the CDR3 is TGCGCCAGCAGCCAAGGGGTATACACAGTGAACCCAACCTACGAGCAGTACTTC.

This chain links TRBV15 with TRBJ1-2; D remains unclear. The CDR3 consists of 13 residues. The V end was cut by 3 bases, the J end by 3 bases, with 8 bases between. In germline, CDR1 is LNHNV, CDR2 YYDKDF (reference sequence). The CDR3 protein is CATSSVEHYGYTF. In DNA, the CDR3 is TGTGCCACCAGCAGTGTGGAACACTATGGCTACACCTTC.

The chain recombines TRBV19 with TRBJ2-7; weak D call: TRBD1 (6 bases). The germline V gene has CDR1 LNHDA and CDR2 SQIVND (reference sequence). The CDR3 totals 16 residues. Trimming removed 1 base from V and 0 bases from J, with 13 bases in between. The CDR3 sequence: CASSIVGRGSSYEQYF. CDR3 nucleotide sequence: TGTGCCAGTAGTATAGTCGGCAGGGGCAGCTCCTACGAGCAGTACTTC.

The chain links TRBV6-6 to TRBJ1-1; TRBD1 might be the D (5 bases). The V and J ends lost 2 bases and 2 bases respectively, with 9 bases between them. The germline CDR1 and CDR2 sequences are MNHNY and SVGAGI (reference sequence). The CDR3 spans 14 residues. This chain's CDR3 is CASSYEGRNTEAFF. The CDR3 DNA reads TGTGCCAGCAGTTACGAGGGGCGTAACACTGAAGCTTTCTTT.

The chain links TRBV30 to TRBJ1-2, with D maybe TRBD1 (5 bases). V lost 2 bases to trimming and J lost 6 bases, with 19 bases between them. The V gene's germline CDR1 is GTSNPN and CDR2 SVGIG (reference sequence). The CDR3 runs to 15 residues. The CDR3 protein is CAWSPREGADHGYTF. DNA for the CDR3: TGTGCCTGGAGTCCACGGGAAGGGGCGGACCATGGCTACACCTTC.

The rearrangement links TRBV7-2 to TRBJ1-2; TRBD1 matches 7 bases. The junction had 3 bases not matched to a gene; V was cut back by 2 bases and J by 3 bases. Germline CDR1 is SGHTA and CDR2 is FQGNSA. This CDR3 contains 14 residues. CDR3 sequence reads: CASSLSGQDYGYTF. DNA for the CDR3: TGTGCCAGCAGCTTATCCGGACAGGACTATGGCTACACCTTC.

This clone was seen only once. This chain joins TRBV5-6 and TRBJ1-1; no clear D gene. The CDR3 loop spans 14 amino acids. From germline, CDR1 is SGHDT and CDR2 YYEEEE. Trimming cost V 4 bases and J 3 bases, with 13 bases left between them. CDR3 in DNA: TGTGCCAGCAGCATTGCCGGACGGTACACTGAAGCTTTCTTT. Translation: CASSIAGRYTEAFF.

This clone was counted once. The V call is TRBV6-1, the J call TRBJ2-7; no clear D gene. V was clipped by 2 bases and J by 2 bases, with 16 bases between them. Germline V gives CDR1 MNHNS, CDR2 SASEGT. CDR3 length: 16 amino acids. DNA for the CDR3: TGTGCCAGCAGTGAAATATCAACTACCGCCACCTACGAGCAGTACTTC. Protein sequence: CASSEISTTATYEQYF.

This clone was found a few times. The chain combines TRBV14 with TRBJ1-6; D unresolved. Germline CDR1 reads SGHDN; CDR2 reads FVKESK. Trimming removed 3 bases at V and 7 bases at J, with 4 bases between. This CDR3 region has 12 residues. The CDR3 here is CASSHPNSPLHF. The CDR3 nucleotides are TGTGCCAGCAGCCATCCGAATTCACCCCTCCACTTT.